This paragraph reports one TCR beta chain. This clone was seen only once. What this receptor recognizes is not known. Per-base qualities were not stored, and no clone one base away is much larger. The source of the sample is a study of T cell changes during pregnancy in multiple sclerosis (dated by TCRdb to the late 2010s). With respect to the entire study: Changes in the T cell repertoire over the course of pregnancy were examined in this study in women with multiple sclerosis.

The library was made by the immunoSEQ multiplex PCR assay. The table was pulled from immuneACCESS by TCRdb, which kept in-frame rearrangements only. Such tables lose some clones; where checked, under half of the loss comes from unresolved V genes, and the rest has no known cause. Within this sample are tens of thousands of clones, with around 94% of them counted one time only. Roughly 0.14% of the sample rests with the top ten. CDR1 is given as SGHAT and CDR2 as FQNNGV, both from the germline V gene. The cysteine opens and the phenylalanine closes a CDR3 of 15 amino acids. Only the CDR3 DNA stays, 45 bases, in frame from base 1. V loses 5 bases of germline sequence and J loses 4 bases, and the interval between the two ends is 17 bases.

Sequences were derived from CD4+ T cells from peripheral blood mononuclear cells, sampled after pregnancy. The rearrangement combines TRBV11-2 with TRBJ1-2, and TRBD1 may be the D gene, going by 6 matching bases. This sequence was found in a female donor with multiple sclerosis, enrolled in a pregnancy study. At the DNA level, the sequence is TGTGCCAGCAGCGAGAGGGGGGGTCGCAGCTATGGCTACACCTTC. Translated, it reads CASSERGGRSYGYTF.